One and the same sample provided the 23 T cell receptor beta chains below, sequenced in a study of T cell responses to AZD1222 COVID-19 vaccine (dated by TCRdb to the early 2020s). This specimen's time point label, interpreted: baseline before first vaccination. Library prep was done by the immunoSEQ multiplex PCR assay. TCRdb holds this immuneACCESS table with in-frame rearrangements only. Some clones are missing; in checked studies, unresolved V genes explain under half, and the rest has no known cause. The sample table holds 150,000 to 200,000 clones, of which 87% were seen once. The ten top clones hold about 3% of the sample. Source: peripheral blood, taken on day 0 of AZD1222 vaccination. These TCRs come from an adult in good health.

This CDR3 reads CASSGEGVANYGYTF. Here the CDR3 DNA reads TGTGCCAGCAGTGGAGAAGGGGTCGCTAACTATGGCTACACCTTC. The chain has TRBV2 and TRBJ1-2; D possibly corresponds to TRBD1 (5 bases). The CDR3 has 15 residues. Trimming took off 4 bases at V and 0 bases at J, with 12 bases between the two ends. CDR1 and CDR2 (germline): SNHLY, FYNNEI.

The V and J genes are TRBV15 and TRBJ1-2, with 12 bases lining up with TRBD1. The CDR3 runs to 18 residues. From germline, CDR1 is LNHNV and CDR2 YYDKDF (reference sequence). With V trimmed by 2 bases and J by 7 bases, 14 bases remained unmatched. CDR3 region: CATSRRINPGQGAGGYTF. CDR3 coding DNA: TGTGCCACCAGCAGAAGGATTAATCCGGGACAGGGGGCTGGTGGCTACACCTTC.

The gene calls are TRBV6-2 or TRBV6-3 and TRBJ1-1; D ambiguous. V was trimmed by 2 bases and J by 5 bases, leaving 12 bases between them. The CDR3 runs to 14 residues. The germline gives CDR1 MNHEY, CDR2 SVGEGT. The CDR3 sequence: CASSYAGRGTEAFF. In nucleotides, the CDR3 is TGTGCCAGCAGTTACGCAGGACGGGGAACTGAAGCTTTCTTT.

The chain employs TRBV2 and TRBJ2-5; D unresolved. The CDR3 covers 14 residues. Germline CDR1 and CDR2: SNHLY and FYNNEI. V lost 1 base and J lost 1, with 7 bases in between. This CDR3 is CASSEGLGQETQYF. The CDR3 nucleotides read TGTGCCAGCAGTGAAGGTCTAGGCCAAGAGACCCAGTACTTC.

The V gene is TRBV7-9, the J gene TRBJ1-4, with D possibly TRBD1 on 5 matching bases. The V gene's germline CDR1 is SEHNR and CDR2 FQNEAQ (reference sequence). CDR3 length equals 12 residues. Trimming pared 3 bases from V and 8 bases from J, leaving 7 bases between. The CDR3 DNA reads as TGTGCCAGCAGCTTCCCAGGGGAAAAACTGTTTTTT. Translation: CASSFPGEKLFF.

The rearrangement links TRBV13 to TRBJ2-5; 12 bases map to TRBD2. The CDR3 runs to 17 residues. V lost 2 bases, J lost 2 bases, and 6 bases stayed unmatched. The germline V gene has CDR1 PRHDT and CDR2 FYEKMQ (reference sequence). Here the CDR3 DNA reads TGTGCCAGCAGCTTAATTCGGACTAGCGGGGCACAAGAGACCCAGTACTTC. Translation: CASSLIRTSGAQETQYF.

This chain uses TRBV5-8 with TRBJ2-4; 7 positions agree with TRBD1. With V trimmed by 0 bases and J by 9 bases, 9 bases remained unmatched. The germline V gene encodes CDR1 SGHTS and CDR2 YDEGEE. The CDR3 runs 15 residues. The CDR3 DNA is TGTGCCAGCAGCTTGGAAAGGGGGCGGTTGGTCATTCAGTACTTC. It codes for CASSLERGRLVIQYF.

CDR3 sequence: CATSDLRTDGYTF. The CDR3 nucleotides read TGTGCCACCAGTGATTTGCGGACAGATGGCTACACCTTC. The chain has TRBV24-1 and TRBJ1-2, with D tentatively TRBD1 (6 bases). The length of the CDR3 is 13 residues. Germline values: CDR1 KGHDR, CDR2 SFDVKD. The V end lost 0 bases, the J end lost 6 bases, and 7 bases lay between the germline ends.

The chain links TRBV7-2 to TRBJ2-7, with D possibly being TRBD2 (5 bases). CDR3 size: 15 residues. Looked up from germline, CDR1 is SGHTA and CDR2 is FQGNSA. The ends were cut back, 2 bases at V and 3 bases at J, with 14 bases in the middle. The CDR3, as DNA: TGTGCCAGCAGCTTAAGTATCATTAGCGACTACGAGCAGTACTTC. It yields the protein CASSLSIISDYEQYF.

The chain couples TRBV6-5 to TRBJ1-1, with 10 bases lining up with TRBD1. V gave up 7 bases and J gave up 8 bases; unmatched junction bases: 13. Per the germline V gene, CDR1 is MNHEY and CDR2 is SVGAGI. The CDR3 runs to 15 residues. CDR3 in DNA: TGTGCCAGCACCCGGGACAGGGGCCCGGATTTCGAAGCTTTCTTT. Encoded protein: CASTRDRGPDFEAFF.

This chain's CDR3 is CASSQSITQGDGYTF. The DNA for the CDR3 is TGCGCCAGCAGCCAATCGATAACACAGGGGGATGGCTACACCTTC. The V call is TRBV4-1, the J call TRBJ1-2, with 8 bases matching TRBD1. Germline lookup yields CDR1 MGHRA and CDR2 YSYEKL. CDR3 length: 15 residues. The V segment lost 2 bases and the J segment 6 bases; nucleotides outside the gene matches: 8.

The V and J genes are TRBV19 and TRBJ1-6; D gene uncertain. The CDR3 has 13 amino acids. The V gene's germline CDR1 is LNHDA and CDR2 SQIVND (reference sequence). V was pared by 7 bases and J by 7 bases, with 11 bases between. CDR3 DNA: TGTGCCAGTAATGGGCTTGTGAATTCACCCCTCCACTTT. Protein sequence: CASNGLVNSPLHF.

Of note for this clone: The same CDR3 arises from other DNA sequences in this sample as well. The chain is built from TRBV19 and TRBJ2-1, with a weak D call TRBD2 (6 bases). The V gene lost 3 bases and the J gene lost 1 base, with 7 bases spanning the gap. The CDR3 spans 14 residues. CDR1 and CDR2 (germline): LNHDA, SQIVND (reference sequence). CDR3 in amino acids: CASSIGSSYNEQFF. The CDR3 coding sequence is TGTGCCAGTAGTATCGGGAGTTCCTACAATGAGCAGTTCTTC.

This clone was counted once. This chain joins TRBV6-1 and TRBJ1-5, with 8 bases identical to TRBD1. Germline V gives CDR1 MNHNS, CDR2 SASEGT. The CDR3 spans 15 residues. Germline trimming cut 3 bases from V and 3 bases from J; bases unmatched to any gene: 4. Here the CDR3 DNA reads TGTGCCAGCAGTGATTGGACAGGGTACAATCAGCCCCAGCATTTT. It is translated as CASSDWTGYNQPQHF.

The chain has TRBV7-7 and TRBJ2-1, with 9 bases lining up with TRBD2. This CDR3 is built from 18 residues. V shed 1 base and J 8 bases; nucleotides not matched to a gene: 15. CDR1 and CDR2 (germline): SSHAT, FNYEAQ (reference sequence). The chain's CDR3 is CASSLVSSGGRAFHEQFF. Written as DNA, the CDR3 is TGTGCCAGCAGCTTAGTTTCGTCGGGCGGGAGGGCTTTCCATGAGCAGTTCTTC.

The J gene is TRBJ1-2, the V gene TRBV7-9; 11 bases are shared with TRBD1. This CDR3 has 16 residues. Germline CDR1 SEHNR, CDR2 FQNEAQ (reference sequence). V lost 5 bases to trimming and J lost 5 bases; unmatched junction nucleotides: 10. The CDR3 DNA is TGTGCCAGCAGCCCCGGGACAGGGGGGAATTCGTATGGCTACACCTTC. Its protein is CASSPGTGGNSYGYTF.

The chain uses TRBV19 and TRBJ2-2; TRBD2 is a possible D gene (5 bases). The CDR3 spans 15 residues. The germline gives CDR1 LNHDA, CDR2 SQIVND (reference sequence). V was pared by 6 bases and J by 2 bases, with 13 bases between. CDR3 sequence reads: CASSPAGTNTGELFF. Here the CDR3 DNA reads TGTGCCAGTAGCCCCGCGGGTACCAACACCGGGGAGCTGTTTTTT.

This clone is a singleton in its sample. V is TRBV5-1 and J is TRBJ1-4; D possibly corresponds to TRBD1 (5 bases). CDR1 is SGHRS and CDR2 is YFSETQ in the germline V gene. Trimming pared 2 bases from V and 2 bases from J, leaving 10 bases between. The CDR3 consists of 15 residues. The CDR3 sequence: CASSFRGGTNEKLFF. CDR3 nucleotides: TGCGCCAGCAGCTTTAGGGGTGGGACTAATGAAAAACTGTTTTTT. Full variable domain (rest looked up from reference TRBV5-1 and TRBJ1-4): KAGVTQTPRYLIKTRGQQVTLSCSPISGHRSVSWYQQTPGQGLQFLFEYFSETQRNKGNFPGRFSGRQFSNSRSEMNVSTLELGDSALYLCASSFRGGTNEKLFFGSGTQLSVL.

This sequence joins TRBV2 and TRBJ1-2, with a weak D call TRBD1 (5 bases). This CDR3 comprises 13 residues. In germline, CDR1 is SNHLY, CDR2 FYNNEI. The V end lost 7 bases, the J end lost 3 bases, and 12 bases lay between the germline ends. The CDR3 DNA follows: TGTGCCAGCAAAATGGGCAGGGACTATGGCTACACCTTC. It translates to CASKMGRDYGYTF.

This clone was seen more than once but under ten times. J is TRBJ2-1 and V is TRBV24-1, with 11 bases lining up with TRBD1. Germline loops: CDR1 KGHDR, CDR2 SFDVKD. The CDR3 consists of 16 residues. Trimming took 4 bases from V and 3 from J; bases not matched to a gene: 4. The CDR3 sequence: CATSETGTGGYNEQFF. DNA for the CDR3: TGTGCCACCAGTGAGACCGGGACAGGGGGCTACAATGAGCAGTTCTTC.

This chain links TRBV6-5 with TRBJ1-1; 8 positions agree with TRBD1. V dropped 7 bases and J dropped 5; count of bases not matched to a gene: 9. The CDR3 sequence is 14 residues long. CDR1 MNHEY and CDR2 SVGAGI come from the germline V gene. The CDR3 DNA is TGTGCCAGCACCCGGACAGGGTTGAGTACTGAAGCTTTCTTT. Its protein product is CASTRTGLSTEAFF.

CDR3 in amino acids: CAGDIQGLYGYTF. The CDR3 DNA reads as TGTGCCGGGGACATACAGGGCCTCTATGGCTACACCTTC. The J gene is TRBJ1-2, the V gene TRBV2; perhaps TRBD1 as D (6 bases). CDR3 size: 13 residues. Looked up from germline, CDR1 is SNHLY and CDR2 is FYNNEI. Between the trimmed V and J ends, which lost 11 bases and 4 bases, there was a span of 17 bases. The full variable domain, its missing parts supplied by reference TRBV2 and TRBJ1-2, is EPEVTQTPSHQVTQMGQEVILRCVPISNHLYFYWYRQILGQKVEFLVSFYNNEISEKSEIFDDQFSVERPDGSNFTLKIRSTKLEDSAMYFCAGDIQGLYGYTFGSGTRLTVV.

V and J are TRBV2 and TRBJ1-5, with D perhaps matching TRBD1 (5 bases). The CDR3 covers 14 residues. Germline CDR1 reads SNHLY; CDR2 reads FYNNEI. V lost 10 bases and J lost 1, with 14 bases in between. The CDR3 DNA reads TGTGCCACTCAAAGGGGCCTGAGCAATCAGCCCCAGCATTTT. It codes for CATQRGLSNQPQHF.